This T cell receptor (beta chain) comes out of a study of shared clonotypes between healthy human individuals. For the study at large: The study used three CD4 naive, three CD4 memory, two CD8 naive and one CD8 memory plate per donor.

Sequencing was performed with immunoSEQ multiplex PCR; in TCRdb, only in-frame clones are kept and a portion is missing. The data contain around 1.5 million clones, roughly 98% of them singletons. With regard to this clone: Its cognate antigen is unknown.

CD4+ cells underwent separation, giving CD45RA+ naive and CD45RA-negative memory subsets. Study results and caveats: Despite large depth, rarefaction showed incomplete sorted-subset sequencing. Roughly 4.7% was the fraction of naive CD4 clonotypes found shared across a few donors.

The receptor was isolated from a man aged 25-45 years in good health. Sequencing was performed on naive CD4+ T cells sorted from blood. Regarding subset: CD45RA+ positively selected.

CDR3 nucleotide sequence: TGTGCCAGCAGCTTACGGGGACCCGGCTCTGGAAACACCATATATTTT. This encodes CASSLRGPGSGNTIYF. The rearrangement uses TRBV7-9 and TRBJ1-3, with a tentative D call TRBD1 (5 bases). Germline V gene data show CDR1 as SEHNR and CDR2 as FQNEAQ (reference sequence). The length of the CDR3 is 16 residues. V was shortened by 2 bases and J by 0 bases, with 11 bases between the two germline ends.